These T cell receptor beta chains were read from a single sample in a study of control samples from healthy donors and cancer patients. The repertoire was sequenced with immunoSEQ multiplex PCR; TCRdb's copy has only in-frame clones and lacks some. This table has fewer than 200,000 clones, 96% appearing once. Sequencing was done on a sample of blood. These receptors all come from a woman under 40 in good health. Each CDR3 is given with its conserved first and last residue. The D gene is left open where the match is weak. Some rows mark clone size as missing; the rest say once, few, many or name a class of expanded clone.

v_gene | d_gene | abundance | CDR3aa
TRBV5-1 | TRBD1 | - | CASSKASMDRGEKLFF
TRBV2 | - | once | CASSPRKAGALTDTQYF
TRBV13 | - | - | CASSTRTAMGNEQFF
TRBV5-4 | TRBD2 | - | CASSPGRLAGGPTGELFF
TRBV25-1 | TRBD1 | - | CASRKTGVTEAFF
TRBV9 | - | - | CASSVDPRVGTEAFF
TRBV28 | - | - | CVPGRRFNSPLHF
TRBV7-8 | - | - | CASSLVGSYNEQFF
TRBV9 | TRBD1 | - | CASSVEGQGREQFF
TRBV7-2 | TRBD1 | - | CASGHRGAEAFF
TRBV7-9 | TRBD1 | - | CASSSAGQGYYGYTF
TRBV5-1 | - | - | CASSLDSFYNSPLHF
TRBV27 | - | - | CASSIPGPGALHF
TRBV5-1 | TRBD2 | - | CASSPRLSGSSDEQYF
TRBV5-1 | TRBD1 | once | CASSSPAGGVETQYF
TRBV5-1 | - | - | CASSLGGSAEAFF
TRBV2 | - | - | CASSVQVAPLHF
TRBV7-9 | - | - | CASSFLGQPNEKLFF
TRBV5-4 | - | - | CASRLGPGNTEAFF
TRBV4-1 | - | - | CASSPLALEAYNEQFF
TRBV2 | TRBD1 | - | CASSEALDRGSTYEQYF
TRBV24-1 | - | - | CATSAYSGLTDTQYF
TRBV3-1/TRBV3-2 | - | - | CASSQEIRSSYNSPLHF
TRBV5-4 | TRBD1 | - | CASSSLQGVNTEAFF
TRBV6-1 | TRBD1 | - | CASSEWGQSSTDTQYF
TRBV10-1 | TRBD2 | - | CASSNISGSSYEQYF
TRBV7-3 | - | - | CASSLNGDTYNEQFF
TRBV25-1 | TRBD2 | - | CASSESAGGTDTQYF
TRBV5-6 | TRBD1 | - | CASSLIGWYDRAFTEAFF
TRBV18 | TRBD1 | once | CASSPPGQIVYGYTF
TRBV5-1 | TRBD2 | - | CASSPTSGHPTYNEQFF
TRBV30 | TRBD2 | - | CARRLAGGNEQFF
TRBV5-4 | - | - | CASSLVGSDEQYF
TRBV6-5 | TRBD2 | - | CASSKLAGVLFEQYF
TRBV7-9 | TRBD1 | - | CASSPTGAQPNQPQHF
TRBV7-9 | - | - | CASSLVPPTGAFF
TRBV7-9 | TRBD2 | - | CASSPPGLAGGGETQYF
TRBV28 | TRBD1 | - | CASSQRRQGANEQYF
TRBV24-1 | - | - | CATSGKGGFGETQYF
TRBV5-6 | - | - | CASSLVPGQETQYF
TRBV4-2 | - | - | CASSQEFAPEGAFF
TRBV11-2 | - | - | CASSRIRANTEAFF
TRBV30 | - | - | CAWSRGPLNTEAFF
TRBV28 | - | - | CASSLSLRYSNQPQHF
TRBV12-3/TRBV12-4 | - | - | CASSPRSFNEQFF
TRBV6-5 | - | - | CASNNVGGTGELFF
TRBV12-5 | - | - | CASAGRWEAFF
TRBV11-2 | TRBD2 | - | CASSPWTSQSTDTQYF
TRBV4-1 | - | - | CASSRRVGEKLFF
TRBV27 | - | - | CASSPGNPRETQYF
TRBV19 | - | - | CASKGHLLFYGYTF
TRBV28 | TRBD1 | - | CASSAGTGGFAEAFF
TRBV19 | - | once | CASSNWDLSRGDNQPQHF